What follows are 26 T cell receptor beta chains derived from one specimen sequenced in a study of post-analysis software for immune sequencing data. Overall study findings and caveats: TRBV5-6, TRBV5-1 and TRBV20-1 were among several TRBV segments more frequent in patients than controls.

Antigens of these TCRs are unknown. TCR beta libraries were prepared from cDNA with unique molecular identifiers. Using its own MiXCR run on the PCR reads, TCRdb lists one record per CDR3 protein. The repertoire holds about 380,000 distinct CDR3 sequences, less than 40% seen once, with about an eighth in the top ten. Sequenced sample: blood. These receptors came from a girl between 10 and 17 years old with multiple sclerosis.

The V gene is TRBV12-3 or TRBV12-4, the J gene TRBJ1-2; D call uncertain. This CDR3 has 13 amino acids. Deletions cut 7 bases from V and 7 bases from J, with 16 bases between. The CDR3 DNA follows: TGTGCCAGCACCCAAGTCATTCTTGGTGGCTACACCTTC. It yields the protein CASTQVILGGYTF.

V usage is TRBV25-1 and J usage is TRBJ2-3; no clear D. V lost 6 bases and J lost 3, with 4 bases in between. Germline V gene sequence: CDR1 MGHDK, CDR2 SYGVNS. The CDR3 extends over 11 amino acids. The CDR3 nucleotides are TGTGCCAGCAGACGGACAGATACGCAGTATTTT. This translates into CASRRTDTQYF. Full variable domain (missing parts from reference TRBV25-1 and TRBJ2-3): EADIYQTPRYLVIGTGKKITLECSQTMGHDKMYWYQQDPGMELHLIHYSYGVNSTEKGDLSSESTVSRIRTEHFPLTLESARPSHTSQYLCASRRTDTQYFGPGTRLTVL.

There are a few counts of this clonotype. This chain connects TRBV29-1 to TRBJ1-2; D not certain. Germline CDR1 and CDR2: SQVTM and ANQGSEA. The ends were cut back, 6 bases at V and 4 bases at J, with 21 bases in the middle. This CDR3 region has 15 residues. CDR3 amino acids: CSVRASNTVSYGYTF. The CDR3 DNA follows: TGCAGCGTCCGAGCCTCTAATACCGTATCCTATGGCTACACCTTC.

The V gene is TRBV7-9, the J gene TRBJ1-6; D gene uncertain. The CDR3 spans 14 residues. Trimming removed 5 bases at V and 2 bases at J, with 7 bases between. The germline V gene has CDR1 SEHNR and CDR2 FQNEAQ (reference sequence). CDR3 region: CASSEEAYNSPLHF. CDR3 DNA sequence: TGTGCCAGCAGCGAAGAGGCCTATAATTCACCCCTCCACTTT.

The chain is built from TRBV28 and TRBJ2-1, with D possibly being TRBD2 (6 bases). V shed 2 bases and J shed 0 bases, with 17 bases lying between them. CDR3 size: 18 residues. Germline CDR1 reads MDHEN; CDR2 reads SYDVKM. The DNA of the CDR3 is TGTGCCAGCAGTTTAACAATGACGGACGGGAGCTCCTACAATGAGCAGTTCTTC. It specifies CASSLTMTDGSSYNEQFF. The whole variable domain, remainder taken from reference TRBV28 and TRBJ2-1, is DVKVTQSSRYLVKRTGEKVFLECVQDMDHENMFWYRQDPGLGLRLIYFSYDVKMKEKGDIPEGYSVSREKKERFSLILESASTNQTSMYLCASSLTMTDGSSYNEQFFGPGTRLTVL.

The CDR3 sequence is CASSLRARGLAGMSSYNEQFF. CDR3 DNA: TGTGCCAGCAGTTTAAGGGCCAGGGGACTAGCGGGCATGAGCTCCTACAATGAGCAGTTCTTC. This chain joins TRBV12-3 or TRBV12-4 and TRBJ2-1; TRBD2 aligns across 12 bases. J lost 0 bases, V lost 2 bases, and 14 bases had no gene match. The CDR3 contains 21 residues.

The chain couples TRBV28 to TRBJ2-3, with 7 bases identical to TRBD1. V dropped 5 bases and J dropped 1; count of bases not matched to a gene: 15. The V gene's germline CDR1 is MDHEN and CDR2 SYDVKM. The CDR3 consists of 18 residues. CDR3 region: CASSPKPLGTAGTDTQYF. Here the CDR3 DNA reads TGTGCCAGCAGTCCGAAGCCCCTAGGGACAGCCGGCACAGATACGCAGTATTTT.

CDR3 residues: CASSYGQNNQPQHF. DNA for the CDR3: TGTGCCAGCAGTTATGGACAGAACAATCAGCCCCAGCATTTT. The V gene is TRBV6-2 or TRBV6-3, the J gene TRBJ1-5; D possibly corresponds to TRBD1 (6 bases). The CDR3 totals 14 residues. The V gene's germline CDR1 is MNHEY and CDR2 SVGEGT. V dropped 3 bases and J dropped 3 bases, with 9 bases sitting between them.

The chain joins TRBV27 to TRBJ1-2; 11 nucleotides match TRBD1. This CDR3 spans 16 amino acids. The V gene's germline CDR1 is MNHEY and CDR2 SMNVEV (reference sequence). J gave up 7 bases and V 0 bases, and 7 bases lay outside the gene matches. As DNA, the CDR3 is TGTGCCAGCAGTTTATCCCCCGGACAGGGGGCGATTGGCTACACCTTC. It translates to CASSLSPGQGAIGYTF.

This clonotype came up a few times. The V gene is TRBV18, the J gene TRBJ2-1, with a possible D match to TRBD1 (5 bases). CDR1 is KGHSH, CDR2 LQKENI, per germline. CDR3 length: 12 residues. The V gene lost 8 bases and the J gene lost 4 bases, with 9 bases spanning the gap. CDR3 sequence (DNA): TGTGCCAGCACGACAGAGTACAATGAGCAGTTCTTC. Residues: CASTTEYNEQFF.

The chain is built from TRBV5-1 and TRBJ2-2; TRBD1 matches 7 bases. V lost 4 bases and J lost 0; bases outside the gene matches: 6. The germline CDR1 and CDR2 sequences are SGHRS and YFSETQ. The CDR3 runs to 16 residues. The CDR3 sequence is CASSPGQHSNTGELFF. DNA for the CDR3: TGCGCCAGCAGCCCGGGACAGCATTCGAACACCGGGGAGCTGTTTTTT. Based on the CDR3 plus reference TRBV5-1 and TRBJ2-2, the full variable domain is KAGVTQTPRYLIKTRGQQVTLSCSPISGHRSVSWYQQTPGQGLQFLFEYFSETQRNKGNFPGRFSGRQFSNSRSEMNVSTLELGDSALYLCASSPGQHSNTGELFFGEGSRLTVL.

The chain employs TRBV29-1 and TRBJ2-5, with TRBD1 as a possible D gene (6 bases). Deletions cut 5 bases from V and 1 base from J, with 17 bases between. CDR1 is SQVTM and CDR2 is ANQGSEA in the germline V gene. The CDR3 contains 15 residues. CDR3 sequence reads: CSVQGTVRAQETQYF. CDR3 DNA sequence: TGCAGCGTTCAGGGGACGGTTCGGGCCCAAGAGACCCAGTACTTC.

The V and J genes are TRBV5-1 and TRBJ2-1, with D possibly matching TRBD1 (6 bases). This CDR3 contains 16 residues. V was pared by 4 bases and J by 6 bases, with 20 bases between. CDR1 and CDR2 (germline): SGHRS, YFSETQ. The CDR3 nucleotides are TGCGCCAGCAGCCTTACTCCGGGACACCAAGGCAATGAGCAGTTCTTC. Its protein product is CASSLTPGHQGNEQFF.

In this sample, this clonotype turned up many times. The chain couples TRBV18 to TRBJ2-3, with 10 bases identical to TRBD1. The CDR3 spans 16 residues. CDR1 and CDR2 from the germline V gene are KGHSH and LQKENI. V lost 0 bases and J lost 1; bases outside the gene matches: 1. The CDR3 coding sequence is TGTGCCAGCTCACCACCAGGGACAGGGGGCACAGATACGCAGTATTTT. Translation: CASSPPGTGGTDTQYF.

V and J are TRBV5-5 and TRBJ1-2; no definite D call. V lost 0 bases to trimming and J lost 10 bases, with 13 bases between them. The CDR3 loop spans 13 amino acids. Germline V gene lookup returns CDR1 SGHKS and CDR2 YYEKEE (reference sequence). CDR3 protein: CASSLEDGLPYTF. DNA for the CDR3: TGTGCCAGCAGCTTGGAGGACGGCCTACCCTACACCTTC.

This clonotype was seen a handful of times. This chain joins TRBV20-1 and TRBJ2-5; D is unresolved. The germline V gene has CDR1 DFQATT and CDR2 SNEGSKA (reference sequence). The CDR3 spans 10 residues. Trimming took off 6 bases at V and 5 bases at J, with 7 bases between the two ends. This CDR3 reads CSAPRETQYF. In DNA form, the CDR3 reads TGCAGTGCCCCCCGTGAGACCCAGTACTTC.

The gene calls are TRBV7-4 and TRBJ1-3; 10 bases fit TRBD1. V dropped 7 bases and J dropped 1; count of bases not matched to a gene: 13. CDR3 length: 18 residues. Germline values: CDR1 SGHVT, CDR2 SQSDAQ. CDR3: CASTPAGTGVRSGNTIYF. The CDR3 DNA follows: TGTGCCAGCACCCCCGCCGGGACAGGGGTCAGGTCTGGAAACACCATATATTTT.

V gene TRBV5-1 combines with J gene TRBJ2-3; 8 positions match TRBD1. The junction had 12 bases not matched to a gene; V was cut back by 0 bases and J by 6 bases. CDR3 size: 17 residues. Germline-derived CDR1 and CDR2 are SGHRS and YFSETQ. CDR3 nucleotide sequence: TGCGCCAGCAGCTTGGAAGGGGGACAGGAAATATGGGATACGCAGTATTTT. Protein: CASSLEGGQEIWDTQYF.

The chain uses TRBV2 and TRBJ2-1; D possibly corresponds to TRBD1 (6 bases). Trimming stripped 10 bases from V and 5 bases from J, with 15 bases between. This CDR3 is built from 13 residues. CDR1 is SNHLY and CDR2 is FYNNEI in the germline V gene. This CDR3 reads CANLGQLNNEQFF. CDR3 nucleotides: TGTGCCAACTTAGGACAGCTAAACAATGAGCAGTTCTTC.

This clonotype appeared a few times. V is TRBV28 and J is TRBJ2-1, with D perhaps TRBD2 (6 bases). CDR3 length: 16 residues. Deletions cut 4 bases from V and 7 bases from J, with 20 bases between. Germline assignment: CDR1 MDHEN and CDR2 SYDVKM. The CDR3 spells CASSSGSGTPNNEQFF. In nucleotides, the CDR3 is TGTGCCAGCAGTTCGGGCTCCGGGACTCCCAATAATGAGCAGTTCTTC.

The chain recombines TRBV6-6 with TRBJ2-1; 7 nucleotides align to TRBD2. The CDR3 covers 12 residues. The V gene end was trimmed by 7 bases and the J gene end by 9 bases; junction bases not matched to a gene: 6. Looked up from germline, CDR1 is MNHNY and CDR2 is SVGAGI (reference sequence). Here the CDR3 DNA reads TGTGCCAGCACTCGAACGGGAGGTGAGCAGTTCTTC. It translates to CASTRTGGEQFF.

This clonotype was detected only a few times. The V call is TRBV7-2, the J call TRBJ2-1; D assignment may be TRBD1 or TRBD2 (5 bases each). Trimming took off 6 bases at V and 5 bases at J, with 14 bases between the two ends. This CDR3 contains 14 residues. Germline CDR1 and CDR2: SGHTA and FQGNSA. The CDR3 protein is CASRLPGPNNEQFF. The CDR3 DNA sequence: TGTGCCAGCAGACTTCCGGGACCCAACAATGAGCAGTTCTTC.

The rearrangement joins TRBV15 to TRBJ1-2, with 9 bases matching TRBD1. Looked up from germline, CDR1 is LNHNV and CDR2 is YYDKDF (reference sequence). CDR3 size: 14 residues. V lost 5 bases and J lost 4; bases outside the gene matches: 5. The CDR3 DNA reads TGTGCCACCAGCGAGGGACAGGGCCTCTATGGCTACACCTTC. This encodes CATSEGQGLYGYTF.

This chain joins TRBV28 and TRBJ2-7; 8 bases are a match to TRBD1. Per the germline V gene, CDR1 is MDHEN and CDR2 is SYDVKM. V shed 1 base, J shed 10 bases, and the junction held 18 bases outside the gene matches. This CDR3 has 17 amino acids. CDR3 DNA sequence: TGTGCCAGCAGTTTATTTAAGTGGGACAGGACGAACAGTCTTCAGTACTTC. This codes for CASSLFKWDRTNSLQYF. Using reference TRBV28 and TRBJ2-7 for the parts outside the CDR3, the full variable domain is DVKVTQSSRYLVKRTGEKVFLECVQDMDHENMFWYRQDPGLGLRLIYFSYDVKMKEKGDIPEGYSVSREKKERFSLILESASTNQTSMYLCASSLFKWDRTNSLQYFGPGTRLTVT.

The chain has TRBV7-9 and TRBJ2-7, with unresolved D. Germline CDR1 SEHNR, CDR2 FQNEAQ (reference sequence). V was trimmed by 5 bases and J by 6 bases, leaving 14 bases between them. The CDR3 spans 13 residues. In DNA, the CDR3 is TGTGCCAGCAGCCAAGGACCTTGTCGCGAGCAGTACTTC. Translated: CASSQGPCREQYF. The full variable domain, rest sourced from reference TRBV7-9 and TRBJ2-7, is DTGVSQNPRHKITKRGQNVTFRCDPISEHNRLYWYRQTLGQGPEFLTYFQNEAQLEKSRLLSDRFSAERPKGSFSTLEIQRTEQGDSAMYLCASSQGPCREQYFGPGTRLTVT.

The chain couples TRBV2 to TRBJ2-4, with TRBD1 identical over 7 bases. This CDR3 comprises 16 residues. Germline V gene sequence: CDR1 SNHLY, CDR2 FYNNEI. Trimming took 0 bases from V and 1 from J; bases not matched to a gene: 3. This chain's CDR3 is CASSEALGQAKNIQYF. CDR3 bases: TGTGCCAGCAGTGAAGCGCTGGGACAGGCCAAAAACATTCAGTACTTC.